This paragraph reports one T cell receptor (beta chain). Its antigen is unidentified. Germline lookup yields CDR1 LNHNV and CDR2 YYDKDF (reference sequence). The length of the CDR3 is 16 residues. The sample belongs to a study of monozygotic twins with inflammatory bowel disease. Reprocessing the 5' RACE reads, TCRdb reports a single entry for every CDR3 protein and omits DNA. This sample's table has approximately 400,000 distinct CDR3 sequences. General study points: Healthy twins showed more clonotype sharing with others than IBD patients, especially patients with disease activity. Compared with healthy co-twins, IBD patients showed reduced TCRbeta repertoire diversity by inverse Simpson.

The template was total RNA from whole blood, with no T cell sorting. V usage is TRBV15 and J usage is TRBJ2-5; TCRdb lists TRBD1, though no DNA is available to test this call. The sample consisted of blood. This receptor was taken from a human donor with ulcerative colitis or Crohn's disease, or a healthy co-twin of an affected twin (not recorded which). CDR3 sequence reads: CATSRDWGDRAKTQYF. Complete variable domain (other parts from reference TRBV15 and TRBJ2-5): DAMVIQNPRYQVTQFGKPVTLSCSQTLNHNVMYWYQQKSSQAPKLLFHYYDKDFNNEADTPDNFQSRRPNTSFCFLDIRSPGLGDTAMYLCATSRDWGDRAKTQYFGPGTRLLVL.